Shown below are 10 T cell receptor beta chains from a single sample sequenced in a study of cytomegalovirus exposure and HLA in healthy donors. PCR amplification relied on 60 Vbeta primers (plus 13 Jbeta primers). The protocol was immunoSEQ multiplex PCR, while the TCRdb copy is restricted to in-frame clones and leaves out a portion. The sample lists fewer than 130,000 clones; about three quarters were seen once. Sequenced material: PBMCs. Receptor source: a woman in her fifties or sixties in good health and CMV-seropositive.

In its sample, this clone was seen a few times. CDR3: CASSGLAASDTQYF. CDR3 nucleotide sequence: TGTGCCAGCAGCGGACTAGCGGCCTCAGATACGCAGTATTTT. The chain has TRBV9 and TRBJ2-3, with TRBD2 matching over 9 bases. The trim removed 3 bases at V and 4 bases at J, leaving 3 bases unmatched. Germline CDR1 SGDLS, CDR2 YYNGEE. CDR3 length: 14 amino acids.

This clone occurred once. V gene TRBV4-1 combines with J gene TRBJ2-1; 8 bases line up with TRBD2. Germline-derived CDR1 and CDR2 are MGHRA and YSYEKL. This CDR3 comprises 15 residues. V shed 0 bases, J shed 9 bases, and the junction held 7 bases outside the gene matches. The CDR3 nucleotides are TGCGCCAGCAGCCAAGAAGGCGGGGGGCGGAGTGAGCAGTTCTTC. As protein: CASSQEGGGRSEQFF.

V gene TRBV5-5 combines with J gene TRBJ2-7, with 8 positions matching TRBD1. Germline V gives CDR1 SGHKS, CDR2 YYEKEE (reference sequence). CDR3 length equals 15 residues. With 5 bases clipped from V and 2 bases from J, the junction kept 9 bases outside the gene matches. CDR3 sequence reads: CASSITGGYTYEQYF. CDR3 in DNA: TGTGCCAGCAGTATTACAGGGGGGTACACCTACGAGCAGTACTTC.

CDR3 sequence: CASSPGTGASPLHF. The CDR3, as DNA: TGTGCCAGCAGCCCCGGGACAGGGGCTTCACCCCTCCACTTT. This chain joins TRBV7-3 and TRBJ1-6; 10 positions match TRBD1. CDR1 SGHTA and CDR2 FQGTGA come from the germline V gene. Germline trimming cut 5 bases from V and 9 bases from J; bases unmatched to any gene: 4. The CDR3 totals 14 residues.

The chain uses TRBV19 and TRBJ1-2; TRBD1 aligns across 7 bases. Germline CDR1 LNHDA, CDR2 SQIVND (reference sequence). The V segment lost 2 bases and the J segment 5 bases; nucleotides outside the gene matches: 2. The CDR3 totals 13 residues. In nucleotides, the CDR3 is TGTGCCAGTAGTATATGGGACAGATATGGCTACACCTTC. Its protein is CASSIWDRYGYTF.

This clone was recorded once. CDR3 region: CASSPTGGDNYGYTF. The CDR3 nucleotides are TGTGCCAGCAGCCCTACAGGGGGTGATAACTATGGCTACACCTTC. The V and J genes are TRBV9 and TRBJ1-2; TRBD1 agrees at 8 bases. V shed 4 bases, J shed 1 base, and the junction held 6 bases outside the gene matches. Germline CDR1 SGDLS, CDR2 YYNGEE. CDR3 size: 15 residues.

The chain joins TRBV5-1 to TRBJ2-2; 7 positions match TRBD2. The CDR3 covers 16 residues. The germline V gene has CDR1 SGHRS and CDR2 YFSETQ. Trimming removed 6 bases from V and 6 bases from J; junction bases left unmatched: 14. In DNA form, the CDR3 reads TGCGCCAGCACCCTGCTCGCGGGAGTGTCAGCCGGGGAGCTGTTTTTT. Translated, it gives CASTLLAGVSAGELFF.

V and J are TRBV2 and TRBJ2-1; 7 nucleotides align to TRBD1. The junction had 12 bases not matched to a gene; V was cut back by 4 bases and J by 9 bases. Looked up from germline, CDR1 is SNHLY and CDR2 is FYNNEI. This CDR3 has 15 residues. CDR3 sequence (DNA): TGTGCCAGCAGTGGGACAGGTGGAGTGGGGCCTGAGCAGTTCTTC. It is translated as CASSGTGGVGPEQFF. Combining the CDR3 with reference TRBV2 and TRBJ2-1 gives the whole variable domain EPEVTQTPSHQVTQMGQEVILRCVPISNHLYFYWYRQILGQKVEFLVSFYNNEISEKSEIFDDQFSVERPDGSNFTLKIRSTKLEDSAMYFCASSGTGGVGPEQFFGPGTRLTVL.

This chain uses TRBV2 with TRBJ2-5; weak D call: TRBD2 (5 bases). CDR3 length equals 14 residues. V was cut by 3 bases and J by 4 bases, with 12 bases left in between. Germline V gene lookup returns CDR1 SNHLY and CDR2 FYNNEI. CDR3 residues: CASSESGVGETQYF. CDR3 bases: TGTGCCAGCAGTGAGAGCGGAGTGGGAGAGACCCAGTACTTC. Full variable domain (remainder filled in from reference TRBV2 and TRBJ2-5): EPEVTQTPSHQVTQMGQEVILRCVPISNHLYFYWYRQILGQKVEFLVSFYNNEISEKSEIFDDQFSVERPDGSNFTLKIRSTKLEDSAMYFCASSESGVGETQYFGPGTRLLVL.

V is TRBV7-8 and J is TRBJ1-2; 7 nucleotides match TRBD1. V gave up 5 bases and J gave up 4 bases; unmatched junction bases: 19. Germline V CDR1 and CDR2: SGHVS, FQNEAQ. The CDR3 is 18 amino acids. In nucleotides, the CDR3 is TGTGCCAGCAGCGCCGACCCCGGGACAGAATCTTTAATCTATGGCTACACCTTC. Translation: CASSADPGTESLIYGYTF.